The next 9 T cell receptor beta chains were all read from a single sample in a study of radiation and T cells in renal cell carcinoma. Some clones are missing from TCRdb's copy, which holds only in-frame ones; the method was immunoSEQ multiplex PCR. The sample holds 150,000 or so clones, 75% to 90% seen once. Sample time point: baseline pretreatment blood. Treatment: 15 Gy SBRT to primary tumor, nephrectomy 4 weeks later. The starting material was blood, obtained from a patient whose treatment included radiotherapy and nephrectomy. Every receptor here comes from a woman aged 50 to 60 with renal cell carcinoma.

The V and J genes are TRBV2 and TRBJ1-5; D gene ambiguous. Germline-derived CDR1 and CDR2 are SNHLY and FYNNEI. The CDR3 runs 15 residues. V was clipped by 3 bases and J by 2 bases, with 11 bases between them. The CDR3 sequence is CASSDIGGGNQPQHF. CDR3 in DNA: TGTGCCAGCAGTGATATCGGCGGGGGCAATCAGCCCCAGCATTTT.

V gene TRBV9 combines with J gene TRBJ2-2; 10 bases align to TRBD1. V dropped 4 bases and J dropped 5; count of bases not matched to a gene: 8. The CDR3 totals 16 residues. In germline, CDR1 is SGDLS, CDR2 YYNGEE. The CDR3 loop reads CASSPQTGGFTGELFF. The DNA for the CDR3 is TGTGCCAGCAGCCCTCAGACAGGGGGCTTTACCGGGGAGCTGTTTTTT.

The J gene is TRBJ2-1, the V gene TRBV15; the D gene is possibly TRBD2 (6 bases). V lost 0 bases, J lost 6 bases, and 12 bases lay in between. The CDR3 contains 15 residues. Looked up from germline, CDR1 is LNHNV and CDR2 is YYDKDF (reference sequence). As DNA, the CDR3 is TGTGCCACCAGCAGAGATAAGACTAGTACCAATGAGCAGTTCTTC. Translating it yields CATSRDKTSTNEQFF.

The chain joins TRBV7-2 to TRBJ2-3, with D unresolved. Per the germline V gene, CDR1 is SGHTA and CDR2 is FQGNSA. CDR3 length: 15 residues. The V gene lost 5 bases and the J gene lost 2 bases, with 14 bases spanning the gap. In DNA, the CDR3 is TGTGCCAGCAGCCCCTGGGCGAGTGACACAGATACGCAGTATTTT. It is translated as CASSPWASDTDTQYF. Filled out from reference TRBV7-2 and TRBJ2-3, the complete variable domain reads GAGVSQSPSNKVTEKGKDVELRCDPISGHTALYWYRQSLGQGLEFLIYFQGNSAPDKSGLPSDRFSAERTGGSVSTLTIQRTQQEDSAVYLCASSPWASDTDTQYFGPGTRLTVL.

The chain joins TRBV10-3 to TRBJ1-5; D possibly corresponds to TRBD1 (6 bases). The CDR3 covers 15 residues. Germline V gene lookup returns CDR1 ENHRY and CDR2 SYGVKD. Trimming took off 0 bases at V and 0 bases at J, with 6 bases between the two ends. As DNA, the CDR3 is TGTGCCATCAGTGAGTCGACAGGTAGCAATCAGCCCCAGCATTTT. The encoded protein is CAISESTGSNQPQHF.

This clone came up once. The chain has TRBV25-1 and TRBJ1-5; 8 bases match TRBD1. Germline V gene lookup returns CDR1 MGHDK and CDR2 SYGVNS. V lost 3 bases to trimming and J lost 4 bases; unmatched junction nucleotides: 8. The CDR3 totals 16 residues. DNA for the CDR3: TGTGCCAGCAGTGATCACGACAGGGGAATTAATCAGCCCCAGCATTTT. Its translation is CASSDHDRGINQPQHF.

The chain's CDR3 is CASSPKEDQPQHF. In nucleotides, the CDR3 is TGTGCCAGCTCACCAAAAGAGGATCAGCCCCAGCATTTT. The chain is built from TRBV18 and TRBJ1-5; no firm D call. The CDR3 runs to 13 residues. The V gene lost 2 bases and the J gene lost 5 bases, with 7 bases spanning the gap. Per germline, CDR1 KGHSH and CDR2 LQKENI. Drawing the rest from reference TRBV18 and TRBJ1-5, the complete variable domain is NAGVMQNPRHLVRRRGQEARLRCSPMKGHSHVYWYRQLPEEGLKFMVYLQKENIIDESGMPKERFSAEFPKEGPSILRIQQVVRGDSAAYFCASSPKEDQPQHFGDGTRLSIL.

The rearrangement uses TRBV10-1 and TRBJ2-2, with TRBD2 matching 14 bases. The germline CDR1 and CDR2 sequences are WNHNN and SYGVQD (reference sequence). The junction had 6 bases not matched to a gene; V was cut back by 5 bases and J by 1 base. The CDR3 is made up of 18 amino acids. The CDR3 nucleotides read TGCGCCAGCAGTCTTTCGGGACTAGCGGGAGAGAACACCGGGGAGCTGTTTTTT. Its protein is CASSLSGLAGENTGELFF.

The chain couples TRBV25-1 to TRBJ2-1, with TRBD2 identical over 10 bases. Germline V gives CDR1 MGHDK, CDR2 SYGVNS. CDR3 length: 13 amino acids. Losses at the gene ends were 8 bases for V and 8 bases for J; bases not matched to a gene: 6. CDR3 bases: TGTGCCAGCGAAAGTGGGACTAGCGATGAGCAGTTCTTC. Translating it yields CASESGTSDEQFF.